This is a list of T cell receptor beta chains from one sample in a study of T cells in Graves' hyperthyroidism and ophthalmopathy. TCRdb reprocessed the multiplex PCR reads via MiXCR and lists one record per CDR3 protein. Here the sample spans fewer than 250,000 distinct CDR3 sequences, around 15% being singletons. Input material: blood. All receptors derive from a woman younger than 30 with Graves' ophthalmopathy. Both conserved end residues are part of each CDR3. The D gene is left open where the match is weak. Expanded clones are given a class, and other clones once, few, many or no size at all.

clone_size: few
cdr3_length: 16
j_call: TRBJ1-2
v_call: TRBV9
d_call: TRBD1
cdr3_aa: CASSEAPGQGSYGYTF
cdr3_nt: TGTGCCAGCAGCGAGGCCCCGGGACAGGGGAGCTATGGCTACACCTTC

clone_size: many
cdr3_length: 14
j_call: TRBJ1-2
v_call: TRBV5-1
d_call: -
cdr3_aa: CASSSEGTNYGYTF
cdr3_nt: TGCGCCAGCAGCTCCGAGGGGACTAACTATGGCTACACCTTC

clone_size: many
cdr3_length: 16
j_call: TRBJ2-5
v_call: TRBV3-1
d_call: TRBD2
cdr3_aa: CASSYTTSGSGETQYF
cdr3_nt: TGTGCCAGCAGCTATACGACTAGCGGGAGTGGAGAGACCCAGTACTTC

clone_size: -
cdr3_length: 16
j_call: TRBJ1-1
v_call: TRBV10-3
d_call: TRBD1
cdr3_aa: CAISDPSIDRGTEAFF
cdr3_nt: TGTGCCATCAGTGACCCTAGTATTGACAGGGGCACTGAAGCTTTCTTT

clone_size: many
cdr3_length: 15
j_call: TRBJ1-6
v_call: TRBV7-2
d_call: -
cdr3_aa: CASSFSTGAISPLHF
cdr3_nt: TGTGCCAGCAGCTTCTCGACGGGAGCCATCTCACCCCTCCACTTT

clone_size: few
cdr3_length: 13
j_call: TRBJ2-1
v_call: TRBV14
d_call: -
cdr3_aa: CASEDTNYNEQFF
cdr3_nt: TGTGCCAGCGAAGACACGAACTACAATGAGCAGTTCTTC

clone_size: many
cdr3_length: 14
j_call: TRBJ1-4
v_call: TRBV28
d_call: -
cdr3_aa: CTSTLYRRGEKLFF
cdr3_nt: TGTACCAGCACCTTATACCGTCGAGGTGAAAAACTGTTTTTT

clone_size: many
cdr3_length: 18
j_call: TRBJ2-3
v_call: TRBV3-1
d_call: TRBD1
cdr3_aa: CASSQENSGTGDTDTQYF
cdr3_nt: TGTGCCAGCAGCCAAGAAAACTCCGGGACAGGAGACACAGATACGCAGTATTTT

clone_size: many
cdr3_length: 16
j_call: TRBJ2-1
v_call: TRBV11-2
d_call: -
cdr3_aa: CASSLGRGGPYNEQFF
cdr3_nt: TGTGCCAGCAGCTTAGGCCGTGGGGGACCTTACAATGAGCAGTTCTTC

clone_size: many
cdr3_length: 14
j_call: TRBJ1-1
v_call: TRBV2
d_call: TRBD1
cdr3_aa: CASSERNRGTEAFF
cdr3_nt: TGTGCCAGCAGTGAGAGAAACAGGGGGACTGAAGCTTTCTTT

clone_size: many
cdr3_length: 13
j_call: TRBJ1-3
v_call: TRBV12-3/TRBV12-4
d_call: -
cdr3_aa: CASSFLSRDTIYF
cdr3_nt: TGTGCCAGCAGTTTTCTGTCTCGGGACACCATATATTTT

clone_size: many
cdr3_length: 22
j_call: TRBJ1-5
v_call: TRBV28
d_call: -
cdr3_aa: CASSFPARDSRHLGFSNQPQHF
cdr3_nt: TGTGCCAGCAGTTTTCCCGCACGAGACAGTCGCCACCTCGGATTTAGCAATCAGCCCCAGCATTTT

clone_size: -
cdr3_length: 15
j_call: TRBJ1-5
v_call: TRBV6-1
d_call: -
cdr3_aa: CASSRLGRSNQPQHF
cdr3_nt: TGTGCCAGCAGCCGACTGGGGAGGAGCAATCAGCCCCAGCATTTT

clone_size: many
cdr3_length: 15
j_call: TRBJ1-3
v_call: TRBV7-9
d_call: -
cdr3_aa: CASSSDRISGNTIYF
cdr3_nt: TGTGCCAGCAGCTCTGACAGGATCTCTGGAAACACCATATATTTT

clone_size: many
cdr3_length: 16
j_call: TRBJ1-1
v_call: TRBV7-9
d_call: -
cdr3_aa: CASSSPQGRMNTEAFF
cdr3_nt: TGTGCCAGCAGCTCCCCTCAGGGAAGGATGAACACTGAAGCTTTCTTT

clone_size: many
cdr3_length: 14
j_call: TRBJ1-1
v_call: TRBV19
d_call: -
cdr3_aa: CASTLGEGNTEAFF
cdr3_nt: TGTGCCAGTACTCTCGGGGAGGGGAACACTGAAGCTTTCTTT

clone_size: many
cdr3_length: 15
j_call: TRBJ2-2
v_call: TRBV20-1
d_call: TRBD2
cdr3_aa: CSAREPGGRTGELFF
cdr3_nt: TGCAGTGCTAGAGAGCCGGGAGGGAGGACCGGGGAGCTGTTTTTT

clone_size: -
cdr3_length: 15
j_call: TRBJ2-2
v_call: TRBV9
d_call: -
cdr3_aa: CASSATGAGTGELFF
cdr3_nt: TGTGCCAGCAGCGCGACGGGGGCTGGCACCGGGGAGCTGTTTTTT

clone_size: -
cdr3_length: 12
j_call: TRBJ2-1
v_call: TRBV10-3
d_call: -
cdr3_aa: CAIRSRRGGEFF
cdr3_nt: TGTGCCATCAGGAGCAGGAGGGGTGGTGAGTTCTTC

clone_size: many
cdr3_length: 13
j_call: TRBJ2-2
v_call: TRBV28
d_call: -
cdr3_aa: CASTSAGAGELFF
cdr3_nt: TGTGCCAGCACCTCCGCAGGGGCCGGGGAGCTGTTTTTT

clone_size: few
cdr3_length: 15
j_call: TRBJ1-6
v_call: TRBV20-1
d_call: -
cdr3_aa: CSARGLSSYNSPLHF
cdr3_nt: TGCAGTGCTAGAGGGCTGAGCTCCTATAATTCACCCCTCCACTTT

clone_size: -
cdr3_length: 14
j_call: TRBJ1-1
v_call: TRBV11-2
d_call: -
cdr3_aa: CASSLGFRNTEAFF
cdr3_nt: TGTGCCAGCAGCCTGGGGTTTCGGAACACTGAAGCTTTCTTT

clone_size: many
cdr3_length: 14
j_call: TRBJ2-3
v_call: TRBV29-1
d_call: TRBD2
cdr3_aa: CSVDKRGSTDTQYF
cdr3_nt: TGCAGCGTTGATAAGCGGGGTAGCACAGATACGCAGTATTTT

clone_size: many
cdr3_length: 16
j_call: TRBJ2-7
v_call: TRBV28
d_call: -
cdr3_aa: CASRSGSGYISYEQYF
cdr3_nt: TGTGCCAGCAGGTCCGGTAGCGGATACATCTCCTACGAGCAGTACTTC

clone_size: -
cdr3_length: 19
j_call: TRBJ2-1
v_call: TRBV7-2
d_call: TRBD2
cdr3_aa: CASSLLVRAASGSWNEQFF
cdr3_nt: TGTGCCAGCAGCTTATTAGTCCGGGCGGCTAGCGGGAGTTGGAATGAGCAGTTCTTC

clone_size: many
cdr3_length: 15
j_call: TRBJ2-2
v_call: TRBV2
d_call: TRBD1
cdr3_aa: CASSTGQGAPGELFF
cdr3_nt: TGTGCCAGCAGCACGGGGCAGGGGGCGCCCGGGGAGCTGTTTTTT

clone_size: many
cdr3_length: 15
j_call: TRBJ1-5
v_call: TRBV6-1
d_call: -
cdr3_aa: CASRLKAYSNQPQHF
cdr3_nt: TGTGCCAGCAGGTTAAAAGCATATAGCAATCAGCCCCAGCATTTT

clone_size: -
cdr3_length: 14
j_call: TRBJ1-1
v_call: TRBV7-9
d_call: -
cdr3_aa: CASSLVGAGTEAFF
cdr3_nt: TGTGCCAGCAGCTTAGTGGGGGCTGGCACTGAAGCTTTCTTT

clone_size: many
cdr3_length: 12
j_call: TRBJ1-1
v_call: TRBV28
d_call: -
cdr3_aa: CASRGLRTEAFF
cdr3_nt: TGTGCCAGCAGGGGGTTGCGCACTGAAGCTTTCTTT

clone_size: many
cdr3_length: 13
j_call: TRBJ2-7
v_call: TRBV20-1
d_call: TRBD1
cdr3_aa: CSAKWTGSHEQYF
cdr3_nt: TGCAGTGCTAAGTGGACAGGGTCCCACGAGCAGTACTTC

clone_size: -
cdr3_length: 10
j_call: TRBJ1-2
v_call: TRBV10-2
d_call: -
cdr3_aa: CASLRYGYTF
cdr3_nt: TGCGCCAGCCTAAGATATGGCTACACCTTC

clone_size: -
cdr3_length: 16
j_call: TRBJ2-7
v_call: TRBV4-1
d_call: -
cdr3_aa: CASSQEFSQGVDEQYF
cdr3_nt: TGCGCCAGCAGCCAAGAATTCAGTCAGGGCGTGGACGAGCAGTACTTC

clone_size: many
cdr3_length: 12
j_call: TRBJ2-5
v_call: TRBV12-3/TRBV12-4
d_call: -
cdr3_aa: CASSPDYSTPYF
cdr3_nt: TGTGCCAGCAGTCCCGACTACTCTACCCCGTACTTC

clone_size: many
cdr3_length: 12
j_call: TRBJ2-1
v_call: TRBV4-3
d_call: -
cdr3_aa: CASSQGPDEQFF
cdr3_nt: TGCGCCAGCAGCCAAGGGCCGGATGAGCAGTTCTTC

clone_size: many
cdr3_length: 12
j_call: TRBJ1-1
v_call: TRBV19
d_call: -
cdr3_aa: CATSSPGSEAFF
cdr3_nt: TGTGCCACGTCCTCGCCGGGGTCGGAAGCTTTCTTT

clone_size: -
cdr3_length: 19
j_call: TRBJ1-6
v_call: TRBV7-2
d_call: TRBD1
cdr3_aa: CASSLLELTGTGNNSPLHF
cdr3_nt: TGTGCCAGCAGCTTATTAGAATTGACCGGGACAGGGAATAATTCACCCCTCCACTTT

clone_size: many
cdr3_length: 13
j_call: TRBJ1-2
v_call: TRBV4-1
d_call: TRBD1
cdr3_aa: CASSQVTGDGYTF
cdr3_nt: TGCGCCAGCAGCCAAGTTACAGGGGATGGCTACACCTTC

clone_size: many
cdr3_length: 16
j_call: TRBJ1-6
v_call: TRBV6-1
d_call: TRBD1
cdr3_aa: CASNLDRASWDSPLHF
cdr3_nt: TGTGCCAGCAACCTGGACAGGGCTTCTTGGGATTCACCCCTCCACTTT

clone_size: -
cdr3_length: 13
j_call: TRBJ1-1
v_call: TRBV28
d_call: -
cdr3_aa: CASSYREYSEAFF
cdr3_nt: TGTGCCAGCAGTTACCGGGAGTACTCTGAAGCTTTCTTT

clone_size: many
cdr3_length: 14
j_call: TRBJ1-2
v_call: TRBV10-3
d_call: -
cdr3_aa: CAISESLGERGYTF
cdr3_nt: TGTGCCATCAGTGAGTCGCTGGGGGAAAGGGGCTACACCTTC